This entry describes one TCR beta chain. Its antigen is not identified. The ends were cut back, 2 bases at V and 0 bases at J, with 8 bases in the middle. Germline V gene lookup returns CDR1 KGHSH and CDR2 LQKENI. The CDR3 loop spans 14 amino acids. This specimen comes from a study of T cell responses to AZD1222 COVID-19 vaccine. Study observations and caveats: Sampling captured repertoires only after the peak T cell response. Recipients of two AZD1222 doses showed rising Spike-specific TCR breadth and depth.

Here immunoSEQ multiplex PCR was the method, and the copy in TCRdb shows in-frame clones only, minus some. The sample consists of about 100,000 clones, more than 75% of them appearing once. This sequence was found in an adult who received the MenACWY meningococcal vaccine as a control. This chain connects TRBV18 to TRBJ2-7, with D hard to call. Here the sequenced sample was peripheral blood, taken 28 days after the second dose of the MenACWY control vaccine. The CDR3 nucleotides are TGTGCCAGCTCACCATCGGCGGTCTCCTACGAGCAGTACTTC. It specifies CASSPSAVSYEQYF.